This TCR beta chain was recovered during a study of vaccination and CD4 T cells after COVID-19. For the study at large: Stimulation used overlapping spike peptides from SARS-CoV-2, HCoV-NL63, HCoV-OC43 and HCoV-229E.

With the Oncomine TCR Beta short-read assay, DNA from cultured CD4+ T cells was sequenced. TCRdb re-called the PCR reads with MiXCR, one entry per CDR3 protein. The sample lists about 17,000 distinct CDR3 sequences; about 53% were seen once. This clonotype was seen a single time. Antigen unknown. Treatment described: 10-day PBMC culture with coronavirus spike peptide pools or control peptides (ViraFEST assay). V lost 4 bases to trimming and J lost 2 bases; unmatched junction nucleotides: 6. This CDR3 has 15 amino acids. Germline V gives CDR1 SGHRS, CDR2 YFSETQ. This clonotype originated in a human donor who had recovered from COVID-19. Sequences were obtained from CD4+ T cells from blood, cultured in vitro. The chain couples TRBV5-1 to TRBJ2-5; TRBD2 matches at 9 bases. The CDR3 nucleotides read TGCGCCAGCAGCCTATTAGCGGGGGCACAAGAGACCCAGTACTTC. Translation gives CASSLLAGAQETQYF.